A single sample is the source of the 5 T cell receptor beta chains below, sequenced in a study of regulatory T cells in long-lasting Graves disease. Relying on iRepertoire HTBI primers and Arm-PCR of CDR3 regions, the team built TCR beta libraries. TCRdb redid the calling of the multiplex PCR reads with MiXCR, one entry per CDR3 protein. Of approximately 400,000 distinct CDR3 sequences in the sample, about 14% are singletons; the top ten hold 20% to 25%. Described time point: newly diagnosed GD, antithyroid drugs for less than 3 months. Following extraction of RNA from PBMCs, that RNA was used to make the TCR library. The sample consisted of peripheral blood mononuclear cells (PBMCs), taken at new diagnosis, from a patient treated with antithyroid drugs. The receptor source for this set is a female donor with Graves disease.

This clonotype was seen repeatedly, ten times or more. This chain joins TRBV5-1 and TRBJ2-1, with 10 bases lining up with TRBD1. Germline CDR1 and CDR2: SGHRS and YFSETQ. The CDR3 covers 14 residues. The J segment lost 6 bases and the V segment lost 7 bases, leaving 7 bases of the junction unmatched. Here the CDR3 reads CASSGTGVGNEQFF. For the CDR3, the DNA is TGCGCCAGCTCCGGGACAGGGGTTGGCAATGAGCAGTTCTTC.

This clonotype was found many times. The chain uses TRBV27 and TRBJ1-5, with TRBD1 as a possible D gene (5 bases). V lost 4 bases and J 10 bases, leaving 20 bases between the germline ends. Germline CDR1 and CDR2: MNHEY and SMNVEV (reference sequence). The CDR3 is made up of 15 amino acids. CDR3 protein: CASSSRGGGVDPQHF. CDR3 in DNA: TGTGCCAGCAGTTCCCGAGGTGGGGGGGTCGATCCCCAGCATTTT.

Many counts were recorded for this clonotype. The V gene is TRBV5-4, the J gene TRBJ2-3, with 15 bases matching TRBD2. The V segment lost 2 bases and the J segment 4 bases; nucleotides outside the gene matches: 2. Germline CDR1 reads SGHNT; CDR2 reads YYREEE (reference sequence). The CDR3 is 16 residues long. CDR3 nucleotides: TGTGCCAGCAGCTTAGGGACTAGCGGGAGGCCAGATACGCAGTATTTT. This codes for CASSLGTSGRPDTQYF.

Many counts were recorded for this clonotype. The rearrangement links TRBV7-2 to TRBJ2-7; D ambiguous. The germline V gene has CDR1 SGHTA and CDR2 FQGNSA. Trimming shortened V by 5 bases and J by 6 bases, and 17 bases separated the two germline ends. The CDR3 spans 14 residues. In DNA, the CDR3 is TGTGCCAGCAGCCCCTTGAAGATTCCGCGCGAGCAGTACTTC. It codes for CASSPLKIPREQYF.

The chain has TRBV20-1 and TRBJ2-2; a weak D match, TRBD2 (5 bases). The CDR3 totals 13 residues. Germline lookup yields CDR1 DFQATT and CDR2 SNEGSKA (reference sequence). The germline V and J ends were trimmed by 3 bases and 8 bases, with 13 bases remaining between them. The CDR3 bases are TGCAGTGCTAGTCGTAGTACGGGGGGGGAGCTGTTTTTT. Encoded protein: CSASRSTGGELFF.